This T cell receptor (beta chain) was found in a study of cytomegalovirus exposure and HLA in healthy donors. Study conclusions and caveats: Later analysis showed TCR association rates varying by HLA locus, highest for DRB1 and lowest for HLA-C.

Use of 60 Vbeta and 13 Jbeta primers characterized the PCR. The protocol was immunoSEQ multiplex PCR, while the TCRdb copy is restricted to in-frame clones and leaves out a portion. With fewer than 85,000 clones in the sample, the ten largest clones hold 4.5% to 5%. Germline lookup yields CDR1 SGHTA and CDR2 FQGNSA. V was trimmed by 6 bases and J by 2 bases, leaving 27 bases between them. The CDR3 has 19 amino acids. To note about this clone: Antigen specificity is unknown.

Sequenced: PBMCs. The clonotype comes from a woman aged 40 to 50 in good health and CMV-seropositive. The chain carries TRBV7-2 and TRBJ2-3, with D possibly matching TRBD1 (5 bases). The CDR3 nucleotides are TGTGCCAGCAGTTTTAGCCCCGGTCAGGGAAATAGGGACACAGATACGCAGTATTTT. Amino acid sequence: CASSFSPGQGNRDTDTQYF.